The sequence of this T cell receptor (beta chain) was determined in a study of shared clonotypes between healthy human individuals. Turning to the study itself: Those who served as donors were two women and three men between the ages of 18 and 49. Three CD4 naive, three CD4 memory, two CD8 naive and one CD8 memory plate were used per donor. Notes on the study in general: The four-donor shared clonotypes exceeded non-shared clonotypes in generation probability, with non-shared ones scoring lower.

Assay used: immunoSEQ multiplex PCR; TCRdb lists only in-frame clones, some missing. The data contain about 2 million clones, 95% of them singletons. Donors, healthy HIV-negative adults, lacked recent acute infections or vaccinations. About this clone: The target antigen is unknown.

The sample consisted of naive CD4+ T cells sorted from blood. Described subset: CD45RA+ positively selected. The receptor was derived from a man between 18 and 29 years old in good health.

The CDR3 DNA follows: TGTGCCAGCAGCTTAGCGGAGGCGGGGACGCAGTATTTT. Encoded protein: CASSLAEAGTQYF. V usage is TRBV7-9 and J usage is TRBJ2-3; tentatively, D is TRBD2 (6 bases). Germline CDR1 is SEHNR and CDR2 is FQNEAQ (reference sequence). V was clipped by 0 bases and J by 9 bases, with 10 bases between them. The CDR3 sequence is 13 residues long.